The 14 T cell receptor beta chains given below trace back to one sample, sequenced in a study of shared clonotypes between healthy human individuals. Data came from immunoSEQ multiplex PCR; TCRdb stores just in-frame clones and leaves some out. The repertoire holds 1.5 million to 2.5 million clones, with just under 95% as singletons. CD45RO-negative, CCR7-positively selected cells formed the naive CD8 fraction, excluding terminally differentiated effector memory CD45RA+ cells. Sequenced sample: naive CD8+ T cells sorted from blood. The receptors come from a man aged 18-30 years in good health.

This chain connects TRBV5-6 to TRBJ2-2; TRBD1 might be the D (6 bases). The CDR3 runs to 16 residues. Germline V lookup: CDR1 SGHDT, CDR2 YYEEEE. Trimming pared 0 bases from V and 0 bases from J, leaving 9 bases between. CDR3 DNA sequence: TGTGCCAGCAGCTTGGGGACAGTACCGAACACCGGGGAGCTGTTTTTT. Protein product: CASSLGTVPNTGELFF. Full variable domain (outside the CDR3, taken from reference TRBV5-6 and TRBJ2-2): DAGVTQSPTHLIKTRGQQVTLRCSPKSGHDTVSWYQQALGQGPQFIFQYYEEEERQRGNFPDRFSGHQFPNYSSELNVNALLLGDSALYLCASSLGTVPNTGELFFGEGSRLTVL.

The chain uses TRBV6-1 and TRBJ2-7; D is unresolved. V was cut by 7 bases and J by 4 bases, with 20 bases left in between. The CDR3 runs to 15 residues. Germline CDR1 reads MNHNS; CDR2 reads SASEGT. CDR3 nucleotides: TGTGCCAGCATGACGGTGTGGATTTCTGGTTACGAGCAGTACTTC. Protein sequence: CASMTVWISGYEQYF.

A remark on this clone: Other DNA variants within this sample encode the same CDR3. The chain couples TRBV9 to TRBJ1-2; D is perhaps TRBD1 (6 bases). This CDR3 comprises 14 residues. In germline, CDR1 is SGDLS, CDR2 YYNGEE. V lost 0 bases, J lost 1 base, and 7 bases lay in between. CDR3 in DNA: TGTGCCAGCAGCGTAGGAGGGGGTAACTATGGCTACACCTTC. It translates to CASSVGGGNYGYTF.

As to this clone: Other DNA sequences from this sample encode an identical CDR3 as well. The rearrangement uses TRBV19 and TRBJ1-1; TRBD1 is a possible D gene (6 bases). The germline CDR1 and CDR2 sequences are LNHDA and SQIVND (reference sequence). Between the trimmed V and J ends, which lost 2 bases and 5 bases, there was a span of 9 bases. This CDR3 comprises 13 residues. CDR3 region: CASSITGSTEAFF. CDR3 nucleotide sequence: TGTGCCAGTAGTATAACAGGGTCAACTGAAGCTTTCTTT.

The gene calls are TRBV7-9 and TRBJ1-2; no definite D call. Germline assignment: CDR1 SEHNR and CDR2 FQNEAQ (reference sequence). Trimming took off 8 bases at V and 5 bases at J, with 3 bases between the two ends. The CDR3 extends over 9 amino acids. The CDR3 region is CASDYGYTF. The CDR3 DNA reads as TGTGCCAGCGATTATGGCTACACCTTC.

The rearrangement uses TRBV7-9 and TRBJ1-1; D not certain. V dropped 1 base and J dropped 0 bases, with 6 bases sitting between them. This CDR3 contains 14 residues. The germline gives CDR1 SEHNR, CDR2 FQNEAQ (reference sequence). The CDR3 is CASSLGEMNTEAFF. The CDR3 coding sequence is TGTGCCAGCAGCTTAGGAGAGATGAACACTGAAGCTTTCTTT.

The V gene is TRBV7-6, the J gene TRBJ2-1; 9 bases line up with TRBD2. Trimming took 3 bases from V and 6 from J; bases not matched to a gene: 6. From germline, CDR1 is SGHVS and CDR2 FNYEAQ. The CDR3 loop spans 15 amino acids. DNA of the CDR3: TGTGCCAGCAGCTTCGTAGCGGGAGAAGGCAATGAGCAGTTCTTC. It codes for CASSFVAGEGNEQFF. The entire variable domain, with the rest obtained from reference TRBV7-6 and TRBJ2-1, is as follows: GAGVSQSPRYKVTKRGQDVALRCDPISGHVSLYWYRQALGQGPEFLTYFNYEAQQDKSGLPNDRFSAERPEGSISTLTIQRTEQRDSAMYRCASSFVAGEGNEQFFGPGTRLTVL.

This chain links TRBV4-1 with TRBJ2-3; D is possibly TRBD2 (6 bases). Germline loops: CDR1 MGHRA, CDR2 YSYEKL. Trimming took 0 bases from V and 2 from J, leaving 12 bases between them. This CDR3 contains 16 residues. The CDR3 coding sequence is TGCGCCAGCAGCCAAGAGGACGGGGGTTTCACAGATACGCAGTATTTT. Its translation: CASSQEDGGFTDTQYF.

This clone was counted once. V and J are TRBV5-6 and TRBJ2-7; 7 bases agree with TRBD1. CDR3 length: 14 amino acids. The germline CDR1 and CDR2 sequences are SGHDT and YYEEEE. V gave up 4 bases and J gave up 2 bases; unmatched junction bases: 6. The chain's CDR3 is CASSPTGIAYEQYF. CDR3 DNA: TGTGCCAGCAGCCCGACAGGGATCGCCTACGAGCAGTACTTC.

This chain links TRBV9 with TRBJ1-2, with no clear D. Germline V gene sequence: CDR1 SGDLS, CDR2 YYNGEE. V was cut by 1 base and J by 5 bases, with 6 bases left in between. The CDR3 contains 12 residues. The CDR3 coding sequence is TGTGCCAGCAGCGTATGGCCATATGGCTACACCTTC. Amino acid sequence: CASSVWPYGYTF.

The DNA of the CDR3 is TGTGCCAGCAGCCTAACGACGGGCAGGGTGGTTTCGGCCACTGAAGCTTTCTTT. Its translation is CASSLTTGRVVSATEAFF. The rearrangement uses TRBV13 and TRBJ1-1, with D maybe TRBD1 (5 bases). CDR3 length equals 18 residues. Germline values: CDR1 PRHDT, CDR2 FYEKMQ (reference sequence). V lost 5 bases and J 4 bases, leaving 26 bases between the germline ends.

This rearrangement joins TRBV9 to TRBJ2-1; possibly TRBD1 or TRBD2 for D (5 bases each). V was pared by 7 bases and J by 1 base, with 15 bases between. CDR1 is SGDLS, CDR2 YYNGEE, per germline. The CDR3 length is 15 residues. DNA for the CDR3: TGTGCCAGCTCGCAAGGGGCGGGTTCCTACAATGAGCAGTTCTTC. Translated: CASSQGAGSYNEQFF.

The rearrangement joins TRBV28 to TRBJ1-4; D ambiguous. CDR1 and CDR2 from the germline V gene are MDHEN and SYDVKM. The CDR3 consists of 15 residues. V lost 3 bases and J lost 0, with 8 bases in between. The chain's CDR3 is CASSFGSATNEKLFF. DNA for the CDR3: TGTGCCAGCAGTTTCGGGTCTGCAACTAATGAAAAACTGTTTTTT.

The chain links TRBV9 to TRBJ2-2, with D hard to call. The germline V gene encodes CDR1 SGDLS and CDR2 YYNGEE. The CDR3 is 14 residues long. V was clipped by 4 bases and J by 0 bases, with 7 bases between them. CDR3: CASSPGANTGELFF. The CDR3 region has the DNA TGTGCCAGCAGCCCTGGCGCGAACACCGGGGAGCTGTTTTTT.